The entry that follows covers one T cell receptor beta chain sequence. Antigen specificity is unknown. 60 Vbeta and 13 Jbeta primers were used in PCR. Method: immunoSEQ multiplex PCR; TCRdb's copy keeps in-frame clones and lacks some. The profile shows over 50,000 clones, 80% to 90% of them singletons. These data come from a study of cytomegalovirus exposure and HLA in healthy donors. The CDR3 is made up of 14 amino acids. The germline gives CDR1 KGHSH, CDR2 LQKENI. V was pared by 4 bases and J by 1 base, with 10 bases between. Study results and caveats: With further analysis later on, most CMV-associated TCR beta chains appeared HLA-restricted.

The material sequenced was PBMCs. The sequence came from a man aged 18 to 30 in good health and CMV-seronegative. This chain uses TRBV18 with TRBJ1-2, with D possibly TRBD1 on 5 matching bases. The CDR3, as DNA: TGTGCCAGCTCACGGGCACAGGTTAACTATGGCTACACCTTC. Translation gives CASSRAQVNYGYTF.